A selection of T cell receptor beta chains follows, all from one sample in a study of memory CD4+ T cells and cytomegalovirus serostatus. The assay was immunoSEQ multiplex PCR, and TCRdb's table has in-frame clones only and misses some. The sample has tens of thousands of clones; 70% to 80% are singletons. Sequencing was performed on memory CD4+ T cells from blood. The receptors were sampled from an adult in good health and CMV-seronegative. Each CDR3 is given with its conserved first and last residue. The D gene is left open where the match is weak. Clone size, where shown, is once, few, many, or a class for clones that have expanded.

clone size: NA; D gene: TRBD2; CDR3 length: 15; J gene: TRBJ2-7; V gene: TRBV7-8; CDR3 protein: CASSLEAGGPYEQYF; CDR3 DNA: TGTGCCAGCAGCTTAGAAGCGGGAGGTCCCTACGAGCAGTACTTC
clone size: NA; D gene: TRBD1; CDR3 length: 15; J gene: TRBJ1-2; V gene: TRBV14; CDR3 protein: CASSSFGQDNYGYTF; CDR3 DNA: TGTGCCAGCAGCTCCTTCGGACAGGACAACTATGGCTACACCTTC
clone size: few; D gene: NA; CDR3 length: 14; J gene: TRBJ1-2; V gene: TRBV2; CDR3 protein: CASSVIRVGYGYTF; CDR3 DNA: TGTGCCAGCAGTGTTATAAGGGTTGGCTATGGCTACACCTTC
clone size: NA; D gene: TRBD1; CDR3 length: 14; J gene: TRBJ1-1; V gene: TRBV7-3; CDR3 protein: CASSLVGRGTEAFF; CDR3 DNA: TGTGCCAGCAGCTTAGTGGGCAGGGGGACTGAAGCTTTCTTT
clone size: NA; D gene: TRBD1; CDR3 length: 12; J gene: TRBJ1-2; V gene: TRBV19; CDR3 protein: CASSADRAGYTF; CDR3 DNA: TGTGCCAGTAGTGCCGACAGGGCTGGCTACACCTTC
clone size: NA; D gene: TRBD2; CDR3 length: 12; J gene: TRBJ2-1; V gene: TRBV2; CDR3 protein: CASGREGREQFF; CDR3 DNA: TGTGCCAGTGGCCGGGAGGGCCGTGAGCAGTTCTTC
clone size: once; D gene: NA; CDR3 length: 12; J gene: TRBJ2-5; V gene: TRBV7-9; CDR3 protein: CASRGLDETQYF; CDR3 DNA: TGTGCCAGCAGAGGCTTGGACGAGACCCAGTACTTC
clone size: few; D gene: NA; CDR3 length: 16; J gene: TRBJ2-5; V gene: TRBV5-4; CDR3 protein: CASSWGVQAGRETQYF; CDR3 DNA: TGTGCCAGCAGCTGGGGGGTACAGGCTGGGCGAGAGACCCAGTACTTC
clone size: NA; D gene: NA; CDR3 length: 15; J gene: TRBJ2-3; V gene: TRBV2; CDR3 protein: CASGGSGLGGDTQYF; CDR3 DNA: TGTGCCAGCGGGGGCAGCGGTCTTGGTGGAGATACGCAGTATTTT
clone size: once; D gene: NA; CDR3 length: 17; J gene: TRBJ1-5; V gene: TRBV23-1; CDR3 protein: CASSQSGVGEWSQPQHF; CDR3 DNA: TGCGCCAGCAGTCAAAGCGGGGTGGGGGAGTGGAGTCAGCCCCAGCATTTT
clone size: NA; D gene: NA; CDR3 length: 14; J gene: TRBJ1-6; V gene: TRBV27; CDR3 protein: CASAMTPSVSPLHF; CDR3 DNA: TGTGCCAGCGCGATGACTCCCTCGGTTTCACCCCTCCACTTT
clone size: NA; D gene: NA; CDR3 length: 16; J gene: TRBJ1-1; V gene: TRBV27; CDR3 protein: CASIQRGAGMNTEAFF; CDR3 DNA: TGTGCCAGCATCCAGCGGGGGGCGGGAATGAACACTGAAGCTTTCTTT
clone size: NA; D gene: NA; CDR3 length: 13; J gene: TRBJ1-2; V gene: TRBV7-9; CDR3 protein: CASSEGGASGYTF; CDR3 DNA: TGTGCCAGCAGCGAGGGCGGGGCTAGCGGCTACACCTTC
clone size: NA; D gene: NA; CDR3 length: 15; J gene: TRBJ2-5; V gene: TRBV10-2; CDR3 protein: CASSAQTGGLETQYF; CDR3 DNA: TGCGCCAGCAGTGCTCAGACAGGAGGGTTGGAGACCCAGTACTTC
clone size: NA; D gene: NA; CDR3 length: 15; J gene: TRBJ1-2; V gene: TRBV14; CDR3 protein: CASSQLTGWNYGYTF; CDR3 DNA: TGTGCCAGCAGCCAGTTGACAGGATGGAACTATGGCTACACCTTC
clone size: NA; D gene: NA; CDR3 length: 13; J gene: TRBJ2-3; V gene: TRBV7-2; CDR3 protein: CASSSQGPDTQYF; CDR3 DNA: TGTGCCAGCAGCTCACAGGGCCCAGATACGCAGTATTTT
clone size: NA; D gene: NA; CDR3 length: 16; J gene: TRBJ2-1; V gene: TRBV14; CDR3 protein: CASSQVGPSAGGEQFF; CDR3 DNA: TGTGCCAGCAGCCAAGTGGGTCCAAGCGCGGGTGGGGAGCAGTTCTTC
clone size: NA; D gene: NA; CDR3 length: 11; J gene: TRBJ2-1; V gene: TRBV9; CDR3 protein: CAAGLANEQFF; CDR3 DNA: TGTGCGGCGGGGCTCGCAAATGAGCAGTTCTTC
clone size: NA; D gene: NA; CDR3 length: 16; J gene: TRBJ2-6; V gene: TRBV23-1; CDR3 protein: CAKDRLVFSGANVLTF; CDR3 DNA: TGCGCCAAAGACAGACTAGTTTTCTCTGGGGCCAACGTCCTGACTTTC
clone size: NA; D gene: NA; CDR3 length: 14; J gene: TRBJ2-3; V gene: TRBV12-5; CDR3 protein: CASGQGGVADTQYF; CDR3 DNA: TGTGCTAGTGGTCAGGGAGGAGTCGCAGATACGCAGTATTTT
clone size: NA; D gene: NA; CDR3 length: 15; J gene: TRBJ1-1; V gene: TRBV6-5; CDR3 protein: CASSYRGAGKTEAFF; CDR3 DNA: TGTGCCAGCAGTTACCGTGGGGCTGGAAAAACTGAAGCTTTCTTT
clone size: NA; D gene: NA; CDR3 length: 14; J gene: TRBJ2-7; V gene: TRBV7-9; CDR3 protein: CASSLGHGPYEQYF; CDR3 DNA: TGTGCCAGCAGCTTAGGACATGGACCCTACGAGCAGTACTTC
clone size: NA; D gene: NA; CDR3 length: 14; J gene: TRBJ2-7; V gene: TRBV19; CDR3 protein: CASSINRNTYEQYF; CDR3 DNA: TGTGCCAGTAGTATTAACAGAAATACCTACGAGCAGTACTTC
clone size: NA; D gene: TRBD1; CDR3 length: 14; J gene: TRBJ2-7; V gene: TRBV11-2; CDR3 protein: CASSLVAGGREQYF; CDR3 DNA: TGTGCCAGCAGCTTAGTGGCAGGGGGCCGCGAGCAGTACTTC
clone size: once; D gene: NA; CDR3 length: 15; J gene: TRBJ2-4; V gene: TRBV7-2; CDR3 protein: CASSLQSGLQNIQYF; CDR3 DNA: TGTGCCAGCAGCTTACAATCGGGACTCCAAAACATTCAGTACTTC
clone size: NA; D gene: NA; CDR3 length: 15; J gene: TRBJ2-7; V gene: TRBV6-4; CDR3 protein: CASLPEGVPRYEQYF; CDR3 DNA: TGTGCCAGTCTACCTGAAGGGGTCCCTAGGTACGAGCAGTACTTC
clone size: NA; D gene: TRBD1; CDR3 length: 14; J gene: TRBJ2-7; V gene: TRBV6-5; CDR3 protein: CASTSRDRPYEQYF; CDR3 DNA: TGTGCCAGCACAAGCCGGGACAGACCCTACGAGCAGTACTTC
clone size: NA; D gene: NA; CDR3 length: 12; J gene: TRBJ2-5; V gene: TRBV5-1; CDR3 protein: CASSLEGETQYF; CDR3 DNA: TGCGCCAGCAGCTTAGAGGGGGAGACCCAGTACTTC
clone size: NA; D gene: NA; CDR3 length: 15; J gene: TRBJ1-1; V gene: TRBV7-2; CDR3 protein: CASSLVYGGRAEAFF; CDR3 DNA: TGTGCCAGCAGCTTAGTTTACGGGGGGAGAGCTGAAGCTTTCTTT
clone size: medium-sized; D gene: NA; CDR3 length: 14; J gene: TRBJ1-4; V gene: TRBV2; CDR3 protein: CASSPPRVREKLFF; CDR3 DNA: TGTGCCAGCAGTCCACCCAGGGTTCGCGAAAAACTGTTTTTT
clone size: NA; D gene: TRBD2; CDR3 length: 19; J gene: TRBJ2-1; V gene: TRBV7-2; CDR3 protein: CASSPRGTSATRSYNEQFF; CDR3 DNA: TGTGCCAGCAGCCCGAGGGGGACTAGCGCGACACGCTCCTACAATGAGCAGTTCTTC